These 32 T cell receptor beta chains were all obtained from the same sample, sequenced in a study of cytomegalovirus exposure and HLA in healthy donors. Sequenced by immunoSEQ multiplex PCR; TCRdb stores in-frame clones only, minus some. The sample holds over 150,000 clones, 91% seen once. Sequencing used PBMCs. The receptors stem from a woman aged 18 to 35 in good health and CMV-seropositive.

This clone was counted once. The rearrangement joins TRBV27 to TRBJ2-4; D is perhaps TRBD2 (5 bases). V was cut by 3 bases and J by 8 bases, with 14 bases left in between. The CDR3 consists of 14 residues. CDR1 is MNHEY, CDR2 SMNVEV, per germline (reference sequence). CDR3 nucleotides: TGTGCCAGCAGTTTGGGCCTAGCTCGGGACATTCAGTACTTC. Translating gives CASSLGLARDIQYF.

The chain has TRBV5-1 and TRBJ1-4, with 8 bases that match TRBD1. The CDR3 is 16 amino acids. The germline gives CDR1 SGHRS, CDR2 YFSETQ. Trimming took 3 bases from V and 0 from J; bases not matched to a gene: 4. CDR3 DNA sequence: TGCGCCAGCAGCTGGACAGGGTTTGCAACTAATGAAAAACTGTTTTTT. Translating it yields CASSWTGFATNEKLFF.

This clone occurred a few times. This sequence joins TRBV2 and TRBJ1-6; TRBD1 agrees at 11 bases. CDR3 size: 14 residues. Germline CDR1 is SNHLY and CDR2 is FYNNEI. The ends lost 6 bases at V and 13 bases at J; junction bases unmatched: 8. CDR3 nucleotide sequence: TGTGCCAGCAGGATGGACAGGGGGCTTACTCCCCTCCACTTT. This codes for CASRMDRGLTPLHF.

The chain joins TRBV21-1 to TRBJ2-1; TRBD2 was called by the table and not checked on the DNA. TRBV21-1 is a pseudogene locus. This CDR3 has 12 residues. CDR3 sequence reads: CASSKRLDEQFF. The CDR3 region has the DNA TGTGCCAGCAGCAAACGTCTCGATGAGCAGTTCTTC.

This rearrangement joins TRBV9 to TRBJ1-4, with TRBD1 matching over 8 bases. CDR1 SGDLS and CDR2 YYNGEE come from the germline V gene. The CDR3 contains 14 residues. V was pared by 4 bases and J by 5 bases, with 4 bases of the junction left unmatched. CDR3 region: CASSPRQGNEKLFF. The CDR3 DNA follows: TGTGCCAGCAGCCCGCGACAGGGGAATGAAAAACTGTTTTTT.

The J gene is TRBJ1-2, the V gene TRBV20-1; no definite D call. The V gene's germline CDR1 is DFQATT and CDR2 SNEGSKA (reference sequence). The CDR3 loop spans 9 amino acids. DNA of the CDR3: TGCAGGGGAGCGGTCGGCTACACCTTC. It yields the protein CRGAVGYTF.

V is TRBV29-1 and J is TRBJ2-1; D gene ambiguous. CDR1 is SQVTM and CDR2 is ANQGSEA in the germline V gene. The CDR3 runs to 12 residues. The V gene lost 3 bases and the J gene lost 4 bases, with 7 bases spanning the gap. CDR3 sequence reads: CSVEPGYNEQFF. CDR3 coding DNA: TGCAGCGTTGAGCCAGGATACAATGAGCAGTTCTTC.

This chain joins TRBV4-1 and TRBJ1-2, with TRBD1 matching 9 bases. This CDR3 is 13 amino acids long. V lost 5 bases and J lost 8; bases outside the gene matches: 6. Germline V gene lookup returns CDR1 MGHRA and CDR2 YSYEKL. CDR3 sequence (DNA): TGCGCCAGCAGCGGGACAGGGCCCCTGGGCTACACCTTC. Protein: CASSGTGPLGYTF.

DNA for the CDR3: TGTGCCATCAGTCAGGGACAGAGTAATGAAAAACTGTTTTTT. Its protein is CAISQGQSNEKLFF. The chain combines TRBV10-3 with TRBJ1-4; 7 nucleotides agree with TRBD1. The CDR3 length is 14 residues. Germline V gene sequence: CDR1 ENHRY, CDR2 SYGVKD. The V segment lost 5 bases and the J segment 4 bases; nucleotides outside the gene matches: 4.

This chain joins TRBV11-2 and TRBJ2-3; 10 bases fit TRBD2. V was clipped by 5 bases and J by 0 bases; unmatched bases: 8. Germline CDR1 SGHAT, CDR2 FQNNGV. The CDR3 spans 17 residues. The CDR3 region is CASSPKPAGGSTDTQYF. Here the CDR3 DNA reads TGTGCCAGCAGCCCCAAACCAGCGGGAGGGAGCACAGATACGCAGTATTTT.

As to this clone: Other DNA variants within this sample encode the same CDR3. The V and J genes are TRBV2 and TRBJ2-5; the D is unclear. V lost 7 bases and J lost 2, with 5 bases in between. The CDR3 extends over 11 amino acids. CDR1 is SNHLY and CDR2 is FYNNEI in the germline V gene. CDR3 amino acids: CASTVQETQYF. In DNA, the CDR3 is TGTGCCAGCACTGTACAAGAGACCCAGTACTTC.

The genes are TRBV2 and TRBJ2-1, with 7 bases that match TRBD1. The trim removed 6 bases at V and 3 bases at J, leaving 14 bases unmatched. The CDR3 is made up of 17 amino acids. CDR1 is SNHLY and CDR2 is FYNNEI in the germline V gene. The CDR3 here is CASRSTIDRVIYNEQFF. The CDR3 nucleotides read TGTGCCAGCAGATCCACCATCGACAGGGTTATCTACAATGAGCAGTTCTTC.

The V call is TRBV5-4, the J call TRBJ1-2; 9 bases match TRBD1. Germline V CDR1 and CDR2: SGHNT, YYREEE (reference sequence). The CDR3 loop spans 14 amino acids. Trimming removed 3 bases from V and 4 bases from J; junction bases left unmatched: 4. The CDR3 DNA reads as TGTGCCAGCAGCTGGACAGGGGCCCTCTATGGCTACACCTTC. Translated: CASSWTGALYGYTF.

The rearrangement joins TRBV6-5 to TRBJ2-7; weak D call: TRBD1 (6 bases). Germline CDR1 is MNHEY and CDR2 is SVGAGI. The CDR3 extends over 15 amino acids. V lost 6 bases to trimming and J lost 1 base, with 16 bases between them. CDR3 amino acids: CASSNDRDMSYEQYF. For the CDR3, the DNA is TGTGCCAGCAGCAACGATCGGGACATGTCCTACGAGCAGTACTTC.

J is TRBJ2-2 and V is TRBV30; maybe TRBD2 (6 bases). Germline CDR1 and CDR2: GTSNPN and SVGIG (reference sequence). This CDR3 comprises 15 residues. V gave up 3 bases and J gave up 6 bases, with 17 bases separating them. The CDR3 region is CAWSTPQLASGELFF. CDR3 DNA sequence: TGTGCCTGGAGCACACCTCAACTAGCTTCCGGGGAGCTGTTTTTT.

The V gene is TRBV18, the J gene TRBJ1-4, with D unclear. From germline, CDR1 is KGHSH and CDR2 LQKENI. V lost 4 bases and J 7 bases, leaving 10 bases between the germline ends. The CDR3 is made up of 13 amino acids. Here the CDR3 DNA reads TGTGCCAGCTCACAACTGGGAGGTGAAAAACTGTTTTTT. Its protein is CASSQLGGEKLFF.

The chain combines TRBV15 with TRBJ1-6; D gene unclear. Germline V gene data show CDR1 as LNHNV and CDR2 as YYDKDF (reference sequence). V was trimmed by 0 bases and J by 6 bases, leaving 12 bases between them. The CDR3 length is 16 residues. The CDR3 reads CATSRDRVGGNSPLHF. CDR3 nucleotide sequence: TGTGCCACCAGCAGAGATCGGGTGGGAGGTAATTCACCCCTCCACTTT.

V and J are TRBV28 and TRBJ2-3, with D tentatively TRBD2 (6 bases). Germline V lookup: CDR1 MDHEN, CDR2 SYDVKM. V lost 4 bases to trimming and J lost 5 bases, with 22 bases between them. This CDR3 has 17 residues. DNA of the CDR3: TGTGCCAGCAGTTCGCGGGGTGTGTCCCCGGCGGGAGATACGCAGTATTTT. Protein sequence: CASSSRGVSPAGDTQYF.

This CDR3 reads CASSRYTGVMNTEAFF. CDR3 nucleotides: TGCGCCAGCAGCCGCTACACAGGGGTCATGAACACTGAAGCTTTCTTT. The chain joins TRBV4-1 to TRBJ1-1; TRBD1 aligns across 7 bases. V was clipped by 4 bases and J by 0 bases; unmatched bases: 8. Germline V gene lookup returns CDR1 MGHRA and CDR2 YSYEKL. The CDR3 consists of 16 residues.

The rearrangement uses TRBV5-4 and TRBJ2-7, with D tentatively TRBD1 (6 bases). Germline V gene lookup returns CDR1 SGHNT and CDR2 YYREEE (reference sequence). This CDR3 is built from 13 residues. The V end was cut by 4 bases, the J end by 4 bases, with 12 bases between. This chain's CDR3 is CASSAGRGYEQYF. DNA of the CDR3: TGTGCCAGCAGCGCCGGAAGGGGGTACGAGCAGTACTTC.

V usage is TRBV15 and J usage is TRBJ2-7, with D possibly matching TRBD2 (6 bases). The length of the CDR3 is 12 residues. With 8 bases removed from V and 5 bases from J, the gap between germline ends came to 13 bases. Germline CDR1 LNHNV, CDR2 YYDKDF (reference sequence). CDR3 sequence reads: CATAIRRDEQYF. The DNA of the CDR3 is TGTGCCACCGCAATCCGGAGGGACGAGCAGTACTTC.

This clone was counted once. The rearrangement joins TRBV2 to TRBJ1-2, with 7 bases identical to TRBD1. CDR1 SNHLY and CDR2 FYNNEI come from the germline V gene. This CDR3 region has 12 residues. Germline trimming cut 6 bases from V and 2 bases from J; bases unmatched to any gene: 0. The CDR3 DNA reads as TGTGCCAGCAGGGACAGGAACTATGGCTACACCTTC. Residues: CASRDRNYGYTF.

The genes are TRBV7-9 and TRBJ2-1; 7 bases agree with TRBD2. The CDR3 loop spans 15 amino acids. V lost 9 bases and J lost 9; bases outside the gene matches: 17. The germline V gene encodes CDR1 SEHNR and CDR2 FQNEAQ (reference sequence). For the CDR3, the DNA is TGTGCCAGTGTCCCCGGGAGCGGGATTTCGGGTGAGCAGTTCTTC. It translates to CASVPGSGISGEQFF.

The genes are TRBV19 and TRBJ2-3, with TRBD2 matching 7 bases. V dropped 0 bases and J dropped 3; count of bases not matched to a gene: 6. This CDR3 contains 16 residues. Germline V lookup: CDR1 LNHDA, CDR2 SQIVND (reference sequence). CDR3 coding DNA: TGTGCCAGTAGTATAGACAGGCGGGGGAAAACAGATACGCAGTATTTT. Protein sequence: CASSIDRRGKTDTQYF.

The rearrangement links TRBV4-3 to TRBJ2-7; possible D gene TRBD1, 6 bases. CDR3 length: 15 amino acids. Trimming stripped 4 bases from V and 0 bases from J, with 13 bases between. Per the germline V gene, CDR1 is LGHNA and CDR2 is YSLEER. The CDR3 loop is CASSRQTGISYEQYF. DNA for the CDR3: TGCGCCAGCAGCCGACAAACAGGGATCTCCTACGAGCAGTACTTC.

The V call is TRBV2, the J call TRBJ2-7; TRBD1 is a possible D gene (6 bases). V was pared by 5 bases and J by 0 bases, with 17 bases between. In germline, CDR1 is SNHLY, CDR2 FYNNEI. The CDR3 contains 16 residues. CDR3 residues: CASSTPGHLASYEQYF. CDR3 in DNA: TGTGCCAGCAGTACTCCGGGACATCTCGCCTCCTACGAGCAGTACTTC.

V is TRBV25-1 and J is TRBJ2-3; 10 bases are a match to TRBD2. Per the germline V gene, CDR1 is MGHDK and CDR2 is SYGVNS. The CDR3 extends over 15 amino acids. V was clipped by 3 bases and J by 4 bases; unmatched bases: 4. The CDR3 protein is CASSERLAGADTQYF. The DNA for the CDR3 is TGTGCCAGCAGTGAGCGGCTAGCGGGGGCAGATACGCAGTATTTT.

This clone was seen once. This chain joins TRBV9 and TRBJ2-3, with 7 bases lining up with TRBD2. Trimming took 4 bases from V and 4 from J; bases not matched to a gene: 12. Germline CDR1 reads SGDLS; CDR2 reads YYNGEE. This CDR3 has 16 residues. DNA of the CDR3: TGTGCCAGCAGCTCTCAATCTGGCGGGAGCTCAGATACGCAGTATTTT. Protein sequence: CASSSQSGGSSDTQYF. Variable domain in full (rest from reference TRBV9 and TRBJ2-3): DSGVTQTPKHLITATGQRVTLRCSPRSGDLSVYWYQQSLDQGLQFLIQYYNGEERAKGNILERFSAQQFPDLHSELNLSSLELGDSALYFCASSSQSGGSSDTQYFGPGTRLTVL.

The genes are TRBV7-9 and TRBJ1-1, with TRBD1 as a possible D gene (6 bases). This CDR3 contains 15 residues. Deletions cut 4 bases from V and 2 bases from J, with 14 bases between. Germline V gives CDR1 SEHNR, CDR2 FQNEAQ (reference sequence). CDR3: CASSSQGSLNTEAFF. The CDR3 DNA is TGTGCCAGCAGCTCACAGGGCTCCCTTAACACTGAAGCTTTCTTT.

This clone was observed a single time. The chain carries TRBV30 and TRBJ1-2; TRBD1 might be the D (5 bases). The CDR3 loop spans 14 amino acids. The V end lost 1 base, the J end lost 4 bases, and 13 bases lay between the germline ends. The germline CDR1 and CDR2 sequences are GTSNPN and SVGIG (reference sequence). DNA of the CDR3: TGTGCCTGGAGTGCCTCGGGACTGAGCTATGGCTACACCTTC. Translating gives CAWSASGLSYGYTF.

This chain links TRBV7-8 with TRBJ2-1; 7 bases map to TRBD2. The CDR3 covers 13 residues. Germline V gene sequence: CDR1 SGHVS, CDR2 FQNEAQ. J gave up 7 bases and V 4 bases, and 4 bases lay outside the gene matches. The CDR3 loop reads CASSSRSGNEQFF. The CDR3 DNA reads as TGTGCCAGCAGCTCCCGTAGCGGGAATGAGCAGTTCTTC.

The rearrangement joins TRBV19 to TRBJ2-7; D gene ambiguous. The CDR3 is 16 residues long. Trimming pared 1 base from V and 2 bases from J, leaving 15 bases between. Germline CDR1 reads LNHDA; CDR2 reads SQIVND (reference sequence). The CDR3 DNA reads TGTGCCAGTAGTATAGTTGGGCCCCCGTCACCCTACGAGCAGTACTTC. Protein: CASSIVGPPSPYEQYF. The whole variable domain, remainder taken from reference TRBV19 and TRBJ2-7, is DGGITQSPKYLFRKEGQNVTLSCEQNLNHDAMYWYRQDPGQGLRLIYYSQIVNDFQKGDIAEGYSVSREKKESFPLTVTSAQKNPTAFYLCASSIVGPPSPYEQYFGPGTRLTVT.